The sequence of this T cell receptor (beta chain) was determined in a study of tumor T cells in aggressive B-cell lymphoma. Data came from immunoSEQ multiplex PCR; TCRdb stores just in-frame clones and leaves some out. The sample yields 7,300 or so clones, 82% seen once. The CDR3 is 14 amino acids. Per germline, CDR1 SEHNR and CDR2 FQNEAQ (reference sequence). Trimming removed 2 bases at V and 12 bases at J, with 16 bases between. The rearrangement uses TRBV7-9 and TRBJ1-4; possible D gene TRBD1, 5 bases. This TCR came from an adult with diffuse large B cell lymphoma. Sequenced material: tumor tissue. CDR3 in DNA: TGTGCCAGCAGCTTATCGGACACGTCTGATGAACTGTTTTTT. It yields the protein CASSLSDTSDELFF.